This TCR beta chain stems from a study of shared clonotypes between healthy human individuals. Study-wide findings and caveats: The expectation was that sequencing depth would affect clonotype sharing among donors. As a rule, naive subsets had a larger estimated richness than memory subsets.

Comments on this clone: Its target is unknown.

The CDR3 is made up of 15 amino acids. The V end was cut by 3 bases, the J end by 2 bases, with 11 bases between. The germline gives CDR1 SEHNR, CDR2 FQNEAQ (reference sequence). The assay was immunoSEQ multiplex PCR, and TCRdb's table has in-frame clones only and misses some. The sample yields some 2,100,000 clones, just over 90% seen once. CD45RO-negative, CCR7-positively selected cells formed the naive CD8 fraction, excluding terminally differentiated effector memory CD45RA+ cells. Everyone who donated was a Caucasian adult who lived in Nashville, Tennessee. Input material: naive CD8+ T cells from PBMCs. The J gene is TRBJ2-1, the V gene TRBV7-9; D perhaps matches TRBD1 (6 bases). This TCR was recovered from a man aged 18 to 29 in good health. Some clones in this sample may be carry-over from other donors' samples. The CDR3 DNA is TGTGCCAGCAGCTTGGACAGTATTCCCTACAATGAGCAGTTCTTC. This translates into CASSLDSIPYNEQFF.